These 22 T cell receptor beta chains were all obtained from the same sample, sequenced in a study of T cells after yellow fever vaccination. TCRdb used MiXCR to reprocess the 5' RACE reads, holding one entry per CDR3 protein. This table has a few hundred thousand distinct CDR3 sequences, around 16% appearing once. Material: PBMCs, obtained 5 to 6 days after the first yellow fever vaccination. These receptors originate from a man aged 18 to 30 who received the YFV17D yellow fever vaccine.

This clonotype occurred a few times. The rearrangement links TRBV28 to TRBJ1-1; D is unclear. The CDR3 length is 16 residues. From germline, CDR1 is MDHEN and CDR2 SYDVKM. V gave up 4 bases and J gave up 5 bases, with 20 bases separating them. The DNA of the CDR3 is TGTGCCAGCAGTTCCCCCGGTGCGAGGAGATATACTGAAGCTTTCTTT. It translates to CASSSPGARRYTEAFF.

The chain couples TRBV5-1 to TRBJ1-1; possible D gene TRBD1, 5 bases. Germline assignment: CDR1 SGHRS and CDR2 YFSETQ. The length of the CDR3 is 15 residues. V lost 3 bases, J lost 2 bases, and 14 bases lay in between. The CDR3 DNA reads TGCGCCAGCAGCTGGGGTACAGGATACAACACTGAAGCTTTCTTT. Protein product: CASSWGTGYNTEAFF.

This clonotype was observed a handful of times. The rearrangement links TRBV28 to TRBJ1-3, with TRBD1 as a possible D gene (5 bases). Germline-derived CDR1 and CDR2 are MDHEN and SYDVKM. V lost 5 bases to trimming and J lost 2 bases, with 13 bases between them. The length of the CDR3 is 15 residues. The CDR3 sequence: CASSPDQGAGNTIYF. The CDR3 DNA reads TGTGCCAGCAGTCCCGACCAAGGGGCTGGAAACACCATATATTTT.

The rearrangement links TRBV6-1 to TRBJ2-1; 7 positions agree with TRBD2. V shed 6 bases, J shed 9 bases, and the junction held 8 bases outside the gene matches. The CDR3 is 13 amino acids. The germline V gene has CDR1 MNHNS and CDR2 SASEGT. Here the CDR3 reads CASRFGLGLEQFF. The CDR3 DNA reads TGTGCCAGCAGATTCGGACTAGGCCTTGAGCAGTTCTTC.

This chain joins TRBV4-1 and TRBJ1-2; D not certain. The CDR3 totals 13 residues. CDR1 and CDR2 (germline): MGHRA, YSYEKL. Trimming removed 1 base from V and 4 bases from J, with 7 bases in between. CDR3 amino acids: CASSQVGVYGYTF. For the CDR3, the DNA is TGCGCCAGCAGCCAAGTTGGGGTCTATGGCTACACCTTC.

This chain connects TRBV4-3 to TRBJ2-4; tentatively, D is TRBD1 or TRBD2 (5 bases each). Germline loops: CDR1 LGHNA, CDR2 YSLEER. Trimming stripped 0 bases from V and 7 bases from J, with 13 bases between. The CDR3 has 15 amino acids. Here the CDR3 reads CASSQDGATKNIQYF. The CDR3 coding sequence is TGCGCCAGCAGCCAAGACGGGGCCACGAAGAACATTCAGTACTTC.

The chain joins TRBV18 to TRBJ1-1; D unresolved. The CDR3 covers 14 residues. The V gene lost 2 bases and the J gene lost 4 bases, with 11 bases spanning the gap. Germline-derived CDR1 and CDR2 are KGHSH and LQKENI. The CDR3 DNA sequence: TGTGCCAGCTCACCATCGCCCGCCGGCACTGAAGCTTTCTTT. Translation: CASSPSPAGTEAFF.

As regards this clonotype: A read error may account for a junction end that differs from germline. The V and J genes are TRBV20-1 and TRBJ2-5; 15 bases map to TRBD2. The CDR3 spans 15 residues. The germline gives CDR1 DFQATT, CDR2 SNEGSKA (reference sequence). This chain's CDR3 is CSARGLAGGPVTQYF. In DNA form, the CDR3 reads TGCAGTGCCAGAGGACTAGCGGGGGGGCCCGTGACCCAGTACTTC.

The V gene is TRBV5-1, the J gene TRBJ2-3, with D possibly being TRBD2 (7 bases). Germline V lookup: CDR1 SGHRS, CDR2 YFSETQ. Trimming cost V 4 bases and J 2 bases, with 20 bases left between them. CDR3 size: 17 residues. CDR3 nucleotide sequence: TGCGCCAGCAGCCCCCTTTGGGGGGAGGGGGACACAGATACGCAGTATTTT. It yields the protein CASSPLWGEGDTDTQYF.

This chain uses TRBV6-1 with TRBJ2-1; D is perhaps TRBD1 or TRBD2 (5 bases each). The CDR3 has 17 residues. V gave up 6 bases and J gave up 15 bases, with 33 bases separating them. Germline CDR1 and CDR2: MNHNS and SASEGT. CDR3 sequence reads: CASSLIGSPSSGLPLFF. Written as DNA, the CDR3 is TGTGCCAGCAGCCTCATCGGAAGCCCCAGCTCGGGGCTCCCTCTGTTCTTC.

This clonotype was counted ten times or more. The chain uses TRBV18 and TRBJ2-3; D is unresolved. The germline V and J ends were trimmed by 6 bases and 3 bases, with 13 bases remaining between them. From germline, CDR1 is KGHSH and CDR2 LQKENI. This CDR3 spans 14 amino acids. CDR3 region: CASSVRPGTDTQYF. The CDR3 DNA reads TGTGCCAGCTCCGTGCGGCCTGGAACAGATACGCAGTATTTT.

The rearrangement uses TRBV11-2 and TRBJ2-1; possible D gene TRBD1, 5 bases. CDR3 length: 17 amino acids. Germline CDR1 is SGHAT and CDR2 is FQNNGV. V was cut by 6 bases and J by 1 base, with 19 bases left in between. CDR3 amino acids: CASRSVGASRSYNEQFF. The CDR3 bases are TGTGCCAGCAGGTCAGTAGGGGCGTCGAGATCCTACAATGAGCAGTTCTTC.

The DNA for the CDR3 is TGCAGTGCTGACGGACAGGGCCCGTTCTACGAGCAGTACTTC. Amino acids: CSADGQGPFYEQYF. This chain uses TRBV20-1 with TRBJ2-7; 8 bases fit TRBD1. Germline assignment: CDR1 DFQATT and CDR2 SNEGSKA (reference sequence). The V gene end was trimmed by 5 bases and the J gene end by 3 bases; junction bases not matched to a gene: 9. The CDR3 sequence is 14 residues long.

This clonotype has a handful of counts. This chain links TRBV3-1 with TRBJ1-2; D not resolved. The ends were cut back, 0 bases at V and 1 base at J, with 12 bases in the middle. The CDR3 totals 16 residues. CDR1 LGHDT and CDR2 YNNKEL come from the germline V gene (reference sequence). Here the CDR3 reads CASSQDALPLNYGYTF. Here the CDR3 DNA reads TGTGCCAGCAGCCAAGACGCTCTACCCCTTAACTATGGCTACACCTTC.

In this sample, this clonotype turned up a few times. The chain recombines TRBV3-1 with TRBJ2-5, with D perhaps matching TRBD2 (7 bases). CDR1 LGHDT and CDR2 YNNKEL come from the germline V gene (reference sequence). The V and J ends lost 0 bases and 0 bases respectively, with 11 bases between them. CDR3 length: 16 residues. The CDR3: CASSQEEGGHQETQYF. In DNA form, the CDR3 reads TGTGCCAGCAGCCAAGAGGAGGGGGGGCACCAAGAGACCCAGTACTTC.

This clonotype has a handful of counts. This CDR3 reads CASSLGTGAYGDTDTQYF. In nucleotides, the CDR3 is TGCGCCAGCAGCTTGGGGACAGGGGCCTACGGAGACACAGATACGCAGTATTTT. The rearrangement uses TRBV5-1 and TRBJ2-3; 9 nucleotides agree with TRBD1. The CDR3 extends over 18 amino acids. CDR1 is SGHRS and CDR2 is YFSETQ in the germline V gene. The V gene end was trimmed by 0 bases and the J gene end by 2 bases; junction bases not matched to a gene: 10.

This chain uses TRBV7-2 with TRBJ2-7; 12 bases are a match to TRBD2. The germline CDR1 and CDR2 sequences are SGHTA and FQGNSA. V lost 6 bases to trimming and J lost 3 bases; unmatched junction nucleotides: 3. The CDR3 is 14 residues long. The CDR3 sequence is CASRRLAGDYEQYF. In nucleotides, the CDR3 is TGTGCCAGCAGGAGACTAGCGGGGGACTACGAGCAGTACTTC.

The chain carries TRBV5-1 and TRBJ1-3; the D gene is possibly TRBD1 (6 bases). Germline lookup yields CDR1 SGHRS and CDR2 YFSETQ. The V gene lost 0 bases and the J gene lost 6 bases, with 10 bases spanning the gap. The length of the CDR3 is 14 residues. CDR3 sequence reads: CASSLGTAENTIYF. The CDR3 DNA follows: TGCGCCAGCAGCTTGGGGACAGCGGAAAACACCATATATTTT.

This clonotype was picked up a small number of times. This chain links TRBV11-2 with TRBJ1-2; D not resolved. The CDR3 has 14 residues. Trimming pared 0 bases from V and 6 bases from J, leaving 11 bases between. Per the germline V gene, CDR1 is SGHAT and CDR2 is FQNNGV. CDR3 amino acids: CASSLDWGQHGYTF. The CDR3 DNA reads TGTGCCAGCAGCTTAGACTGGGGTCAACATGGCTACACCTTC.

This chain links TRBV27 with TRBJ2-1, with 7 positions matching TRBD2. The length of the CDR3 is 14 residues. The germline V gene has CDR1 MNHEY and CDR2 SMNVEV (reference sequence). V gave up 3 bases and J gave up 4 bases; unmatched junction bases: 3. The CDR3 protein is CASSFGTTYNEQFF. In nucleotides, the CDR3 is TGTGCCAGCAGTTTCGGGACTACATACAATGAGCAGTTCTTC.

The DNA of the CDR3 is TGTGCCAGCGCTGACCCAGGCCTAGGAGAGACCCAGTACTTC. Translating gives CASADPGLGETQYF. The chain uses TRBV6-2 or TRBV6-3 and TRBJ2-5; no firm D call. The length of the CDR3 is 14 residues. Per germline, CDR1 MNHEY and CDR2 SVGEGT. Trimming pared 8 bases from V and 4 bases from J, leaving 17 bases between.

This chain uses TRBV5-1 with TRBJ2-7; a weak D match, TRBD2 (5 bases). The length of the CDR3 is 14 residues. Germline V gives CDR1 SGHRS, CDR2 YFSETQ. V dropped 1 base and J dropped 4 bases, with 12 bases sitting between them. In DNA, the CDR3 is TGCGCCAGCAGCTTGACGGGGTTAGGTTACGAGCAGTACGTC. The encoded protein is CASSLTGLGYEQYV.